Described below is a single TCR beta chain sequence and its context. Its specific antigen is unknown. Qualities for individual bases were not recorded, and no much larger clone is one base off. The sample belongs to a study of blood T cell repertoires in COVID-19 (TCRdb year 2020). Notes on the research overall: The collaborator samples originated in the United States, Italy and Spain and spanned the acute and convalescent phases of COVID-19. Sample metadata almost always included a de-identified subject ID, COVID-19 status, age in years and sex. Where HLA class I and class II types were available, the types were taken from metadata supplied by the sample provider, not from assay-based typing. Subjects who had been exposed to COVID-19, were actively infected with it, or had recovered from it provided the deeply sampled blood TCRbeta repertoires that made up the dataset. The repertoires were released in a freely available public database meant as a resource for research on the immune response to SARS-CoV-2. The prospective study material was composed of cDNA or gDNA derived from T cells, B-cell-depleted T cells, or PBMCs. Samples were obtained from the ongoing ImmuneRACE study (first 160 participants) and from 1,000 to 1,500 subjects provided by 6 global collaborators.

Here is what the overall study found, with its caveats: The amount of clinical and demographic metadata varied by source and participant and was provided uncurated.

TCRbeta CDR3 regions were amplified from genomic DNA by means of the immunoSEQ Assay, a bias-controlled multiplex PCR. As for the authors' bioinformatics: The number of nucleated cells in each sample was estimated by amplification of reference gene primers within the assay. To quantify the absolute abundance of each unique TCRbeta CDR3 rearrangement, sequence reads were collapsed and filtered. Productive Simpson clonality was computed per sample as the square root of Simpson's diversity index over productive rearrangements. The table comes from immuneACCESS by way of TCRdb, which keeps in-frame sequences with V and J called. Part of the clones is missing from these tables; in studies checked, under half for an unresolved V gene and the rest for unknown reasons. Clonal size and the V and J genes are those of that table, whereas D and trimming came from the DNA. The sample includes 54,000 or so clones, with about four fifths observed a single time. 1.5% to 2% of the sample is taken by the ten largest.

Whole blood was collected in K2EDTA tubes by collaborating institutions according to the institutions' own protocols. For TCRbeta analysis, collaborators shipped samples as frozen whole blood, isolated PBMCs, or DNA extracted from either of those sample types. The junction shows trimming of 6 bases on V and 4 bases on J, and the gene matches do not reach 7 bases of it. The CDR3, from cysteine to phenylalanine, totals 14 residues. The CDR3 DNA has 42 bases and is translated from base 1. The germline V gene gives CDR1 as SGHRS and CDR2 as YFSETQ. Material for sequencing was peripheral blood. In this chain, TRBV5-1 is recombined with TRBJ2-7; 10 bases in the junction line up with TRBD1. This receptor was identified in a woman aged 60-70 years with acute or convalescent COVID-19. The CDR3 region reads CASTPGTGVYEQYF. The sequence in DNA is TGCGCCAGCACTCCCGGGACAGGGGTATACGAGCAGTACTTC. The full variable domain, completed from the reference TRBV5-1 and TRBJ2-7 proteins outside the CDR3, reads KAGVTQTPRYLIKTRGQQVTLSCSPISGHRSVSWYQQTPGQGLQFLFEYFSETQRNKGNFPGRFSGRQFSNSRSEMNVSTLELGDSALYLCASTPGTGVYEQYFGPGTRLTVT.